This T cell receptor (beta chain) was observed in a study of blood T cell repertoires in COVID-19. Turning to the study itself: The samples span acute and convalescent COVID-19 from the United States, Italy and Spain. Sources were T cells, B-cell-depleted T cells, or PBMCs; the material itself was cDNA or gDNA.

How the authors handled the data: Amplification from reference gene primers served as the basis for estimated nucleated cell counts. Produced via immunoSEQ multiplex PCR; TCRdb's table is partial and in-frame only. V and J calls and clone size are those listed in that table; D and trimming were worked out from the DNA. The repertoire holds around 180,000 clones, around 82% seen once, with 9.8% in the top ten. The CDR3 is 14 residues long. Germline-derived CDR1 and CDR2 are SEHNR and FQNEAQ (reference sequence). V lost 6 bases, J lost 8 bases, and 12 bases stayed unmatched. Sequences were obtained from peripheral blood. This chain connects TRBV7-9 to TRBJ1-2, with 7 bases identical to TRBD1. This clonotype was sampled from a woman aged 80 or over with acute or convalescent COVID-19. The CDR3 region has the DNA TGTGCCAGCAGGAGGACAGGCGTTCAGGAGGGCTACACCTTC. Translated, it gives CASRRTGVQEGYTF. Based on the CDR3 plus reference TRBV7-9 and TRBJ1-2, the full variable domain is DTGVSQNPRHKITKRGQNVTFRCDPISEHNRLYWYRQTLGQGPEFLTYFQNEAQLEKSRLLSDRFSAERPKGSFSTLEIQRTEQGDSAMYLCASRRTGVQEGYTFGSGTRLTVV.